This TCR beta chain came from a study of T cell clonality in common variable immunodeficiency. Notes on the study in general: CVID subjects shared fewer TCRbeta clones than healthy controls did. In common variable immunodeficiency, TCR beta chains reportedly carried fewer deletions and N-nucleotide insertions. CVID subjects had higher TCRbeta clonality than healthy controls, most marked in about a third.

The CDR3 is made up of 15 amino acids. CDR1 and CDR2 (germline): SNHLY, FYNNEI. V lost 2 bases and J 4 bases, leaving 14 bases between the germline ends. Reduced serum IgG, IgA and/or IgM plus specific antibody deficiency defined CVID. Patients and controls were mostly of Caucasian heritage. This clone was picked up a small number of times. The antigen is unknown. The read stops 3 residues short of the end of the CDR3; the missing end is completed from the germline J gene. This table comes from immunoSEQ multiplex PCR, and its TCRdb copy is limited to in-frame clones, with some not included. The data show about 5,300 clones, none appearing only once, with around 14% held by the ten largest.

The sequence was collected from a human donor with common variable immunodeficiency. Sample: peripheral blood mononuclear cells. The chain carries TRBV2 and TRBJ1-1; perhaps TRBD1 as D (6 bases). CDR3: CASSERGAIGTEAFF. The sequenced part of the CDR3 DNA is TGTGCCAGCAGTGAACGGGGGGCTATCGGCACTGAA.